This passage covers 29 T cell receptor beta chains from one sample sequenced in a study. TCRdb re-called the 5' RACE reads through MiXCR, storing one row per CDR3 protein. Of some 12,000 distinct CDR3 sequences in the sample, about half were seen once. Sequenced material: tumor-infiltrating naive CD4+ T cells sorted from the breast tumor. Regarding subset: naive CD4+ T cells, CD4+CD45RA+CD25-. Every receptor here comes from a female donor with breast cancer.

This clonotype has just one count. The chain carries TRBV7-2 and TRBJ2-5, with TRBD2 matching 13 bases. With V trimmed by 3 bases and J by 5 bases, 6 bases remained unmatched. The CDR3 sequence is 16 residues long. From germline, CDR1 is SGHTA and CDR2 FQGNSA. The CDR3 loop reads CASSFTSGRASETQYF. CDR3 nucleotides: TGTGCCAGCAGCTTTACTAGCGGGAGGGCCTCGGAGACCCAGTACTTC. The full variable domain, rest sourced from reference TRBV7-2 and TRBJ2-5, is GAGVSQSPSNKVTEKGKDVELRCDPISGHTALYWYRQSLGQGLEFLIYFQGNSAPDKSGLPSDRFSAERTGGSVSTLTIQRTQQEDSAVYLCASSFTSGRASETQYFGPGTRLLVL.

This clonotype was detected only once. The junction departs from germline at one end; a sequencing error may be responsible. The CDR3, as DNA: TGCGCCAGCACAATAGCGGGGTGGCCCTACAATGGGCAGTTCTTC. Its protein is CASTIAGWPYNGQFF. This chain connects TRBV5-1 to TRBJ2-1, with 8 bases matching TRBD2. The CDR3 has 15 amino acids. Looked up from germline, CDR1 is SGHRS and CDR2 is YFSETQ.

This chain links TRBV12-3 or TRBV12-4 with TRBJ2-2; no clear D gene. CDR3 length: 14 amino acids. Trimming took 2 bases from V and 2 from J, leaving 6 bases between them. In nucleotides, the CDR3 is TGTGCCAGCAGTTTACACGATAACACCGGGGAGCTGTTTTTT. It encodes CASSLHDNTGELFF.

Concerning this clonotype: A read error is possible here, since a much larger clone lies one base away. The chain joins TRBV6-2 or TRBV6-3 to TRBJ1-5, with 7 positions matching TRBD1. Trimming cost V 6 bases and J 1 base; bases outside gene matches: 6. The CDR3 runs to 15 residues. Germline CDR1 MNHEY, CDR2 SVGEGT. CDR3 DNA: TGTGCCAGCAGCTGGGGGACAGTCAGCAATCAGCCCCAGCATTTT. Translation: CASSWGTVSNQPQHF.

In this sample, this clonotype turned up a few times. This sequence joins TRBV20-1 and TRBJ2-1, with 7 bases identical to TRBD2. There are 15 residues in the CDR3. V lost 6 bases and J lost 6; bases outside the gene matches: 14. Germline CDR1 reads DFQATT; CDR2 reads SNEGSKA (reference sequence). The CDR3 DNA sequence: TGCAGTGCCCCGGGTAGCAGCGGGGACTTCAATGAGCAGTTCTTC. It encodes CSAPGSSGDFNEQFF.

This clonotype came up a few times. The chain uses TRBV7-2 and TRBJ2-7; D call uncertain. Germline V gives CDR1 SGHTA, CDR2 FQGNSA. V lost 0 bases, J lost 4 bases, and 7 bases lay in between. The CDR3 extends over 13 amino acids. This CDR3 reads CASSLAVTYEQYV. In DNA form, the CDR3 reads TGTGCCAGCAGCTTAGCGGTCACTTACGAGCAGTACGTC.

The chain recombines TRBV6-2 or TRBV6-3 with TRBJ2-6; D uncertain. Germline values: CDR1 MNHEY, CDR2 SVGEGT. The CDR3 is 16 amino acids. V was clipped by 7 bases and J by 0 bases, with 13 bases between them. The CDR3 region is CASTQSRRSGANVLTF. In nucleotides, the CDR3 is TGTGCCAGCACCCAATCAAGACGCTCTGGGGCCAACGTCCTGACTTTC.

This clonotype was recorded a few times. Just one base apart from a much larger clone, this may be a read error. The CDR3 is CASRPGTSVDERFF. The CDR3 DNA reads as TGTGCCAGCAGGCCCGGGACTAGCGTCGATGAGCGGTTCTTC. The chain employs TRBV28 and TRBJ2-1; 10 nucleotides align to TRBD2. This CDR3 spans 14 amino acids. Germline values: CDR1 MDHEN, CDR2 SYDVKM.

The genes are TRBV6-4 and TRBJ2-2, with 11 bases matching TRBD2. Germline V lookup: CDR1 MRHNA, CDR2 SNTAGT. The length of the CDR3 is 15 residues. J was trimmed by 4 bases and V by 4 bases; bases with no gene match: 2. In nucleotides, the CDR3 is TGTGCCAGCAGTGCTACTAGCGGGAGCACCGGGGAGCTGTTTTTT. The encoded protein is CASSATSGSTGELFF.

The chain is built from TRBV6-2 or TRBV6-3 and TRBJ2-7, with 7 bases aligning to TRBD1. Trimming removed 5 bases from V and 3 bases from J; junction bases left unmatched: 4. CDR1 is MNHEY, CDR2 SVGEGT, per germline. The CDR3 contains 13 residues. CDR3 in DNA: TGTGCCAGCAGTAAGACAGGGAACTACGAGCAGTACTTC. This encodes CASSKTGNYEQYF.

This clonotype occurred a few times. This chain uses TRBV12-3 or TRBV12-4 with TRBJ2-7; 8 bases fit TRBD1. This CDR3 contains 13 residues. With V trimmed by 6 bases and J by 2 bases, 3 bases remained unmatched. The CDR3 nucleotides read TGTGCCAGCAGCCCGGGACAGGCCTACGAGCAGTACTTC. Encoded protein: CASSPGQAYEQYF.

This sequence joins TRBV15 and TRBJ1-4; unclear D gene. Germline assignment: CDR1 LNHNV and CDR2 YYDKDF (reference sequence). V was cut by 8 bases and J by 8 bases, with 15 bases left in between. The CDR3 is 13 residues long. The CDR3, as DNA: TGTGCCACCGCGCAACCAGATGTCGAAAAACTGTTTTTT. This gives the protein CATAQPDVEKLFF.

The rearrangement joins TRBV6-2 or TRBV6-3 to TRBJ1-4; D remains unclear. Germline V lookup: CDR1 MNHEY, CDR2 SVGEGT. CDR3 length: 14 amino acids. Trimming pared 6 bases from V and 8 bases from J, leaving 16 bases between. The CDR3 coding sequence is TGTGCCAGCAGCTTCCTGACGGAGGGCGAAAAACTGTTTTTT. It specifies CASSFLTEGEKLFF.

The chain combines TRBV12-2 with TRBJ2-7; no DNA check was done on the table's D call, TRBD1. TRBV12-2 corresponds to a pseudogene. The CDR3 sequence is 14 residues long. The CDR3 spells CASSPTTQGYEQYF. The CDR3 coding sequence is TGTGCCAGCAGCCCCACCACTCAGGGTTACGAGCAGTACTTC.

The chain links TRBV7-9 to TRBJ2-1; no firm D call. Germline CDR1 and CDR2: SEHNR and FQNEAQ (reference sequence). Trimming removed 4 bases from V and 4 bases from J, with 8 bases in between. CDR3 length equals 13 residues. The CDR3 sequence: CASSSLVYNEQFF. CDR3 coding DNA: TGTGCCAGCAGCTCCTTAGTTTACAATGAGCAGTTCTTC.

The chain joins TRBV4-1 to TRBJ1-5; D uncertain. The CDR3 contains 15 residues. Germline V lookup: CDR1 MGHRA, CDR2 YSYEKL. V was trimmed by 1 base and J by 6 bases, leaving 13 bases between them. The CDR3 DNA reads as TGCGCCAGCAGCCAAGGTTTATCTGGCGGTCAGCCCCAGCATTTT. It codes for CASSQGLSGGQPQHF.

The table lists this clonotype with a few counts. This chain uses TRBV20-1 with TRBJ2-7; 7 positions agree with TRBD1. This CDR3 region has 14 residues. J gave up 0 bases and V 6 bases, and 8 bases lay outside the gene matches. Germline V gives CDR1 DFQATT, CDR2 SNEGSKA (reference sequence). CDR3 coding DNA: TGCAGTGCCGTTGGACAGGAAAGCTCCTACGAGCAGTACGTC. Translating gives CSAVGQESSYEQYV.

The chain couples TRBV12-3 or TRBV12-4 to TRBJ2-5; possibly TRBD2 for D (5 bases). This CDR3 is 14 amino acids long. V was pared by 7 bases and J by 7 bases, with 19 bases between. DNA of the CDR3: TGTGCCAGCACCCCGACGGGGAACCTGGCGACCCAGTACTTC. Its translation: CASTPTGNLATQYF.

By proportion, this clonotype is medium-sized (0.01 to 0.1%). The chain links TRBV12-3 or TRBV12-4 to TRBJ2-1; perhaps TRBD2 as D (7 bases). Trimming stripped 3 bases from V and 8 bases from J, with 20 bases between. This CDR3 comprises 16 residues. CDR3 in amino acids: CASSFWGGRPGDEQFF. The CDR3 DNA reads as TGTGCCAGCAGTTTTTGGGGGGGCCGCCCCGGGGATGAGCAGTTCTTC.

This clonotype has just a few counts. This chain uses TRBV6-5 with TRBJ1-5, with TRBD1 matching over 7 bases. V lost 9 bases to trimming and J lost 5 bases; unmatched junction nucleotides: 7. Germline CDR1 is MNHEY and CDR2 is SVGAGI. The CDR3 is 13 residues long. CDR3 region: CASSRGLDQPQHF. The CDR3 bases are TGTGCCAGTAGTAGGGGGCTTGATCAGCCCCAGCATTTT.

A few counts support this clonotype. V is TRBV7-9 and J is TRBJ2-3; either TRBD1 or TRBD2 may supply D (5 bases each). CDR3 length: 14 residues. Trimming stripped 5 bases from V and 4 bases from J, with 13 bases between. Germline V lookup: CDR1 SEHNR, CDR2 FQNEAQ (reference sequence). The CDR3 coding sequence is TGTGCCAGCAGCCTAGGGACGGTGGCAGATACGCAGTATTTT. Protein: CASSLGTVADTQYF.

CDR3 DNA: TGTGCCAGCAGCGCAATCCCGGGACAGGGGAAAGGGAACACTGAAGCTTTCTTT. Protein: CASSAIPGQGKGNTEAFF. The chain combines TRBV9 with TRBJ1-1, with TRBD1 matching over 10 bases. V was clipped by 3 bases and J by 1 base; unmatched bases: 12. There are 18 residues in the CDR3. From germline, CDR1 is SGDLS and CDR2 YYNGEE.

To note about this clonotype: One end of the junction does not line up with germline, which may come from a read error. CDR3 nucleotide sequence: TGCAGTGCGTTTGGACAGGGCTTCACAGGTACGCAGTATTTT. This encodes CSAFGQGFTGTQYF. The chain recombines TRBV20-1 with TRBJ2-3, with 8 bases matching TRBD1. Germline lookup yields CDR1 DFQATT and CDR2 SNEGSKA (reference sequence). The CDR3 is 14 residues long.

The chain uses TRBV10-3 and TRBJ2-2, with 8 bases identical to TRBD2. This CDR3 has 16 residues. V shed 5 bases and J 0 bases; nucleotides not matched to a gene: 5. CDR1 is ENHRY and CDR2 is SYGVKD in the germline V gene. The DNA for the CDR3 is TGTGCCATCAGTCAAACTAGCGGTCCGAACACCGGGGAGCTGTTTTTT. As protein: CAISQTSGPNTGELFF.

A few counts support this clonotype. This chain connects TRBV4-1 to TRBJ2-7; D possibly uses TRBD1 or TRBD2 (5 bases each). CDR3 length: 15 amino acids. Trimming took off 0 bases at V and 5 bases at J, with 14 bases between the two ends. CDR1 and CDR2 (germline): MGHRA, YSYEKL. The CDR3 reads CASSQEGHKRDEQYF. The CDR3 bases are TGCGCCAGCAGCCAAGAGGGGCACAAGAGGGACGAGCAGTACTTC.

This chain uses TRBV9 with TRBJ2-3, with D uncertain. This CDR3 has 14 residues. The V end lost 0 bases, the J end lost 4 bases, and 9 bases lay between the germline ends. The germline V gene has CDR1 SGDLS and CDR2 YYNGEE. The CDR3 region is CASSVAGSADTQYF. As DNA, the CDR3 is TGTGCCAGCAGCGTAGCGGGCAGCGCAGATACGCAGTATTTT. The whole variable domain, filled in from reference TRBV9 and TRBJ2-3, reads DSGVTQTPKHLITATGQRVTLRCSPRSGDLSVYWYQQSLDQGLQFLIQYYNGEERAKGNILERFSAQQFPDLHSELNLSSLELGDSALYFCASSVAGSADTQYFGPGTRLTVL.

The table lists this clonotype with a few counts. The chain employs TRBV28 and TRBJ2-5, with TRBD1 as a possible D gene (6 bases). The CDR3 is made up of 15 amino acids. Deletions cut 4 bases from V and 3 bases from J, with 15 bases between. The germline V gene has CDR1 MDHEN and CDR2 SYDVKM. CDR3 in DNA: TGTGCCAGCAGTTCGAGACAGGCCACGGAAGAGACCCAGTACTTC. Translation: CASSSRQATEETQYF.

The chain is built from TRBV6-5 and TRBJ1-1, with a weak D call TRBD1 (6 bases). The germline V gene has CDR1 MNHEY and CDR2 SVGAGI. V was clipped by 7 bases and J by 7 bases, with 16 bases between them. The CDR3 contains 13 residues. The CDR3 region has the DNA TGTGCCAGCACCTTATCGGGGGGCGATGAAGCTTTCTTT. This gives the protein CASTLSGGDEAFF.

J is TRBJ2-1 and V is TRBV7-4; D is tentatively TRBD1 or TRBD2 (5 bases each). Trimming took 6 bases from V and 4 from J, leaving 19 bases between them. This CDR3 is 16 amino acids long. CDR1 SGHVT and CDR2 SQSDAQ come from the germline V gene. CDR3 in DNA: TGTGCCAGCAGGCGCCGGATCGGGGCCCCGTACAATGAGCAGTTCTTC. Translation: CASRRRIGAPYNEQFF.